One sample yielded the 28 T cell receptor beta chains listed below, sequenced in a study of preoperative IRX-2 immunotherapy in early breast cancer. The data were produced by immunoSEQ multiplex PCR, yet TCRdb's version contains in-frame clones alone and is incomplete. The repertoire has roughly 40,000 clones, 60% to 80% of them found once; the top ten carry approximately 1%. Treatment indicated: preoperative locoregional IRX-2 cytokine immunotherapy. Sequenced here: tumor tissue, sampled after IRX-2 immunotherapy. These receptors were taken from a human donor with breast cancer.

V gene TRBV19 combines with J gene TRBJ1-2; D possibly corresponds to TRBD1 (5 bases). Germline CDR1 and CDR2: LNHDA and SQIVND (reference sequence). This CDR3 contains 14 residues. Trimming left V 1 base short and J 4 bases short, with 10 bases between. The CDR3 here is CASSIVEGAYGYTF. The CDR3 DNA sequence: TGTGCCAGTAGTATAGTCGAAGGGGCCTATGGCTACACCTTC.

The V and J genes are TRBV14 and TRBJ2-5; no definite D call. V lost 3 bases and J 5 bases, leaving 13 bases between the germline ends. Germline CDR1 and CDR2: SGHDN and FVKESK. There are 14 residues in the CDR3. CDR3 sequence reads: CASSHLLTWETQYF. CDR3 coding DNA: TGTGCCAGCAGCCATCTACTCACTTGGGAGACCCAGTACTTC.

The chain uses TRBV6-8 and TRBJ1-2; D is unresolved. The CDR3 has 13 residues. Trimming stripped 2 bases from V and 1 base from J, with 5 bases between. The germline V gene has CDR1 MNHGY and CDR2 SAAAGT. This CDR3 is CASSYDGNYGYTF. The CDR3 coding sequence is TGTGCCAGCAGTTACGACGGTAACTATGGCTACACCTTC.

This clone showed up just a few times. This chain uses TRBV6-8 with TRBJ2-3, with no clear D. Trimming stripped 2 bases from V and 0 bases from J, with 6 bases between. Germline values: CDR1 MNHGY, CDR2 SAAAGT. The CDR3 covers 14 residues. DNA for the CDR3: TGTGCCAGCAGTTACGCGGACAGCACAGATACGCAGTATTTT. Translation gives CASSYADSTDTQYF.

V usage is TRBV19 and J usage is TRBJ2-5, with D unclear. Trimming shortened V by 9 bases and J by 5 bases, and 10 bases separated the two germline ends. The germline V gene has CDR1 LNHDA and CDR2 SQIVND (reference sequence). The CDR3 contains 11 residues. CDR3 in amino acids: CASLGGETQYF. CDR3 nucleotide sequence: TGTGCCAGCCTGGGTGGGGAGACCCAGTACTTC.

The V and J genes are TRBV1 and TRBJ1-1. TRBV1 is a listed pseudogene. The CDR3 spans 15 residues. For the CDR3, the DNA is TGCACCAGCAGCCATCTCTTCGAGGTGAACACTGAAGCTTTCTTT. This encodes CTSSHLFEVNTEAFF.

This sequence joins TRBV30 and TRBJ2-7, with D possibly TRBD2 on 6 matching bases. Germline V gene data show CDR1 as GTSNPN and CDR2 as SVGIG (reference sequence). The CDR3 is 15 amino acids. V was shortened by 3 bases and J by 4 bases, with 19 bases between the two germline ends. The CDR3 protein is CAWRAGRIRGYEQYF. The CDR3 DNA reads as TGTGCCTGGAGAGCGGGCAGGATCCGGGGATACGAGCAGTACTTC.

This chain uses TRBV19 with TRBJ1-1; 9 bases are shared with TRBD1. Trimming took 7 bases from V and 4 from J; bases not matched to a gene: 7. Germline values: CDR1 LNHDA, CDR2 SQIVND (reference sequence). The CDR3 is 14 residues long. For the CDR3, the DNA is TGTGCCAGTATGAACAGGGGGCGGAGCACTGAAGCTTTCTTT. Translating it yields CASMNRGRSTEAFF.

V usage is TRBV11-3 and J usage is TRBJ2-5; a possible D gene is TRBD2 (6 bases). V lost 5 bases and J 3 bases, leaving 16 bases between the germline ends. CDR3 length: 15 residues. Germline V gene sequence: CDR1 SGHNT, CDR2 YENEEA. This CDR3 is CASSQPGSGEETQYF. The CDR3 DNA reads as TGTGCCAGCAGCCAACCCGGGAGTGGAGAAGAGACCCAGTACTTC.

In this sample, this clone turned up once. The rearrangement links TRBV4-1 to TRBJ1-2; tentatively, D is TRBD1 (5 bases). This CDR3 is built from 15 residues. The V gene's germline CDR1 is MGHRA and CDR2 YSYEKL. V lost 0 bases and J lost 4, with 12 bases in between. CDR3: CASSQDSGGSYGYTF. In DNA form, the CDR3 reads TGCGCCAGCAGCCAAGATAGTGGGGGAAGCTATGGCTACACCTTC.

This clone was found once. The chain carries TRBV15 and TRBJ2-6; D may be TRBD1 (5 bases). In germline, CDR1 is LNHNV, CDR2 YYDKDF (reference sequence). The CDR3 runs 17 residues. Deletions cut 0 bases from V and 2 bases from J, with 11 bases between. For the CDR3, the DNA is TGTGCCACCAGCAGAGATGCGGCAGGGCCTGGGGCCAACGTCCTGACTTTC. It yields the protein CATSRDAAGPGANVLTF. Drawing the rest from reference TRBV15 and TRBJ2-6, the complete variable domain is DAMVIQNPRYQVTQFGKPVTLSCSQTLNHNVMYWYQQKSSQAPKLLFHYYDKDFNNEADTPDNFQSRRPNTSFCFLDIRSPGLGDTAMYLCATSRDAAGPGANVLTFGAGSRLTVL.

This clone was seen just once. This chain connects TRBV19 to TRBJ1-5, with D uncertain. The CDR3 runs 12 residues. Germline V gene sequence: CDR1 LNHDA, CDR2 SQIVND (reference sequence). The V end lost 6 bases, the J end lost 6 bases, and 9 bases lay between the germline ends. The CDR3 here is CASREAGQPQHF. The DNA for the CDR3 is TGTGCCAGTAGGGAGGCGGGTCAGCCCCAGCATTTT.

The chain links TRBV10-2 to TRBJ2-1; 9 nucleotides match TRBD1. CDR3 length: 15 amino acids. Germline values: CDR1 WSHSY, CDR2 SAAADI. V gave up 6 bases and J gave up 7 bases; unmatched junction bases: 10. CDR3: CASRDGQGKGNEQFF. The CDR3 region has the DNA TGCGCCAGCAGAGATGGACAGGGGAAAGGGAATGAGCAGTTCTTC.

This clone was recorded only once. The chain has TRBV19 and TRBJ1-2; possibly TRBD1 for D (5 bases). Trimming shortened V by 1 base and J by 2 bases, and 8 bases separated the two germline ends. The length of the CDR3 is 14 residues. Germline V gene data show CDR1 as LNHDA and CDR2 as SQIVND (reference sequence). The CDR3 coding sequence is TGTGCCAGTAGTATAGGGGGACGGAACTATGGCTACACCTTC. Protein sequence: CASSIGGRNYGYTF.

This chain joins TRBV19 and TRBJ2-2; D might be TRBD1 (6 bases). Between the trimmed V and J ends, which lost 3 bases and 5 bases, there was a span of 19 bases. CDR3 length equals 17 residues. Germline loops: CDR1 LNHDA, CDR2 SQIVND (reference sequence). DNA of the CDR3: TGTGCCAGTAGTATCCCGCCGTGGGGGCTAAGGACCGGGGAGCTGTTTTTT. This encodes CASSIPPWGLRTGELFF.

The chain uses TRBV7-1 and TRBJ2-3; 7 bases fit TRBD2. TRBV7-1 is given ORF status, its function remaining uncertain. This CDR3 spans 13 amino acids. Trimming cost V 8 bases and J 3 bases; bases outside gene matches: 5. The CDR3 loop reads CASLVGGTDTQYF. CDR3 nucleotide sequence: TGTGCCAGCCTTGTGGGAGGGACAGATACGCAGTATTTT.

The chain couples TRBV7-1 to TRBJ2-1; 8 bases are a match to TRBD2. TRBV7-1 is marked as an open reading frame, function uncertain. This CDR3 contains 15 residues. Germline trimming cut 5 bases from V and 7 bases from J; bases unmatched to any gene: 10. CDR3 DNA sequence: TGTGCCAGCAGCCTCGTCCCAGCGGGGGATAATGAGCAGTTCTTC. Translation gives CASSLVPAGDNEQFF.

This clone was seen only a few times. The gene calls are TRBV5-1 and TRBJ2-7; 7 bases agree with TRBD1. CDR3 size: 15 residues. Germline values: CDR1 SGHRS, CDR2 YFSETQ. J was trimmed by 0 bases and V by 4 bases; bases with no gene match: 7. The CDR3 is CASSPDRPSSYEQYF. DNA of the CDR3: TGCGCCAGCAGCCCGGACAGGCCCAGCTCCTACGAGCAGTACTTC.

This chain uses TRBV5-1 with TRBJ1-2; D is perhaps TRBD1 (6 bases). V was shortened by 4 bases and J by 3 bases, with 16 bases between the two germline ends. Germline V gene data show CDR1 as SGHRS and CDR2 as YFSETQ. The CDR3 covers 15 residues. The CDR3: CASSGGQLDDYGYTF. The CDR3 coding sequence is TGCGCCAGCAGCGGAGGACAGCTTGATGACTATGGCTACACCTTC.

The rearrangement uses TRBV6-7 and TRBJ1-2; D perhaps matches TRBD1 (5 bases). TRBV6-7 is annotated as an ORF whose role is uncertain. V gave up 0 bases and J gave up 0 bases, with 8 bases separating them. The CDR3 is 15 residues long. The CDR3 region is CASSYSGLANYGYTF. The CDR3 bases are TGTGCCAGCAGTTACTCGGGGCTAGCTAACTATGGCTACACCTTC.

In regard to this clone: The germline gene is not matched at one end of the junction; a read error may be the cause. The V and J genes are TRBV6-7 and TRBJ2-6; 8 bases match TRBD1. TRBV6-7 qualifies as an ORF whose function is uncertain. The CDR3 covers 19 residues. The CDR3 sequence: CAISESTGATHPGANVLTF. The CDR3 DNA reads as TGTGCCATCAGTGAGTCGACAGGGGCGACACATCCTGGGGCCAACGTCCTGACTTTC.

A single count supports this clone. The chain joins TRBV16 to TRBJ2-7; a possible D gene is TRBD2 (5 bases). CDR3 length: 12 residues. In germline, CDR1 is KGHSY, CDR2 FQNENV. Trimming cost V 0 bases and J 6 bases, with 6 bases left between them. Here the CDR3 DNA reads TGTGCCAGCAGCCAATCACGGGGCGAGCAGTACTTC. Translating it yields CASSQSRGEQYF.

The V and J genes are TRBV7-1 and TRBJ2-2, with TRBD1 matching over 7 bases. TRBV7-1 is noted as an ORF with a role that remains uncertain. V was pared by 6 bases and J by 5 bases, with 6 bases of the junction left unmatched. CDR3 size: 14 residues. The CDR3 loop reads CASRLQGNTGELFF. As DNA, the CDR3 is TGTGCCAGCAGGTTACAGGGGAATACCGGGGAGCTGTTTTTT.

The CDR3 DNA is TGTGCCAGCAGCTCAATACAGGGGGCCTACAATGAGCAGTTCTTC. Translating it yields CASSSIQGAYNEQFF. The chain is built from TRBV11-3 and TRBJ2-1; 8 nucleotides agree with TRBD1. Germline V gives CDR1 SGHNT, CDR2 YENEEA. The CDR3 covers 15 residues. V gave up 4 bases and J gave up 2 bases; unmatched junction bases: 4.

The genes are TRBV7-8 and TRBJ2-2, with D perhaps matching TRBD1 or TRBD2 (6 bases each). The CDR3 covers 17 residues. V was clipped by 5 bases and J by 5 bases, with 21 bases between them. CDR1 is SGHVS, CDR2 FQNEAQ, per germline. CDR3 coding DNA: TGTGCCAGCAGCCCGCCGGGGGCGCGGGTAGTAACCGGGGAGCTGTTTTTT. As protein: CASSPPGARVVTGELFF. The entire variable domain, with the rest obtained from reference TRBV7-8 and TRBJ2-2, is as follows: GAGVSQSPRYKVAKRGQDVALRCDPISGHVSLFWYQQALGQGPEFLTYFQNEAQLDKSGLPSDRFFAERPEGSVSTLKIQRTQQEDSAVYLCASSPPGARVVTGELFFGEGSRLTVL.

This chain uses TRBV10-2 with TRBJ2-5, with TRBD2 matching over 11 bases. The CDR3 runs 15 residues. CDR1 and CDR2 from the germline V gene are WSHSY and SAAADI. The V and J ends lost 5 bases and 2 bases, in that order; junction bases with no gene match: 4. The CDR3 loop is CASSSGTSGQETQYF. The CDR3 region has the DNA TGCGCCAGCAGTTCAGGGACTAGCGGTCAAGAGACCCAGTACTTC.

This clone was seen only once. The chain couples TRBV19 to TRBJ1-1; TRBD1 is a possible D gene (5 bases). The ends were cut back, 3 bases at V and 0 bases at J, with 17 bases in the middle. The CDR3 length is 17 residues. Germline lookup yields CDR1 LNHDA and CDR2 SQIVND (reference sequence). The CDR3 loop is CASSIAGAGNMNTEAFF. CDR3 coding DNA: TGTGCCAGTAGTATTGCGGGAGCAGGGAACATGAACACTGAAGCTTTCTTT.

This clone was detected once. The chain couples TRBV10-2 to TRBJ1-5; TRBD1 is a possible D gene (5 bases). Trimming cost V 3 bases and J 2 bases, with 11 bases left between them. CDR3 length equals 15 residues. Germline CDR1 and CDR2: WSHSY and SAAADI. CDR3 bases: TGCGCCAGCAGTGAATCGGGACGGGGCAATCAGCCCCAGCATTTT. Translating it yields CASSESGRGNQPQHF.